This passage covers 14 T cell receptor beta chains from one sample sequenced in a study of T cells in Graves' hyperthyroidism and ophthalmopathy. The investigators amplified TCR beta CDR3 regions from RNA transcripts. HTBI primers drove first-round RT-PCR of the TCR CDR3. TCRdb processed the multiplex PCR reads anew with MiXCR; each CDR3 protein has one entry. Altogether 360,000 or so distinct CDR3 sequences are present, about 15% being singletons, with the ten largest covering approximately 20%. Sequencing was done on a sample of blood. Receptors originate from a woman aged 55-75 years with Graves' ophthalmopathy.

This clonotype was recorded at least ten times. V and J are TRBV5-5 and TRBJ1-1; D possibly corresponds to TRBD1 (5 bases). CDR3 length: 14 amino acids. The V end was cut by 3 bases, the J end by 4 bases, with 13 bases between. Germline CDR1 and CDR2: SGHKS and YYEKEE (reference sequence). CDR3 in amino acids: CASSWGSGVTEAFF. The CDR3 region has the DNA TGTGCCAGCAGCTGGGGGTCGGGGGTCACTGAAGCTTTCTTT. The whole variable domain, remainder taken from reference TRBV5-5 and TRBJ1-1, is DAGVTQSPTHLIKTRGQQVTLRCSPISGHKSVSWYQQVLGQGPQFIFQYYEKEERGRGNFPDRFSARQFPNYSSELNVNALLLGDSALYLCASSWGSGVTEAFFGQGTRLTVV.

This clonotype was detected many times. The rearrangement links TRBV20-1 to TRBJ2-3; 8 bases line up with TRBD2. Germline V CDR1 and CDR2: DFQATT, SNEGSKA (reference sequence). The CDR3 runs to 15 residues. V shed 6 bases, J shed 3 bases, and the junction held 11 bases outside the gene matches. The CDR3 nucleotides read TGCAGTGCGCCATCGGGAGGGGGGACGACAGATACGCAGTATTTT. Translating it yields CSAPSGGGTTDTQYF.

This clonotype was found a few times. The chain is built from TRBV19 and TRBJ2-1; D is perhaps TRBD1 (6 bases). Germline CDR1 reads LNHDA; CDR2 reads SQIVND (reference sequence). The CDR3 length is 14 residues. V dropped 7 bases and J dropped 3 bases, with 13 bases sitting between them. The CDR3 bases are TGTGCCAGTATCAGGGGCAGGGGCTACAATGAGCAGTTCTTC. This gives the protein CASIRGRGYNEQFF.

J is TRBJ2-2 and V is TRBV6-1, with 7 bases identical to TRBD2. CDR3 length: 13 amino acids. CDR1 MNHNS and CDR2 SASEGT come from the germline V gene. Trimming cost V 5 bases and J 6 bases; bases outside gene matches: 3. CDR3 in amino acids: CASSRGLSGELFF. In nucleotides, the CDR3 is TGTGCCAGCAGTAGGGGACTATCCGGGGAGCTGTTTTTT.

This clonotype was seen many times. This sequence joins TRBV9 and TRBJ1-2; 9 bases map to TRBD1. The CDR3 extends over 15 amino acids. In germline, CDR1 is SGDLS, CDR2 YYNGEE. Trimming removed 3 bases from V and 3 bases from J; junction bases left unmatched: 6. The CDR3 sequence is CASSARQGVHYGYTF. The CDR3 bases are TGTGCCAGCAGCGCTAGACAGGGGGTCCACTATGGCTACACCTTC. Full variable domain (outside the CDR3, taken from reference TRBV9 and TRBJ1-2): DSGVTQTPKHLITATGQRVTLRCSPRSGDLSVYWYQQSLDQGLQFLIQYYNGEERAKGNILERFSAQQFPDLHSELNLSSLELGDSALYFCASSARQGVHYGYTFGSGTRLTVV.

This clonotype was counted many times. The chain joins TRBV6-5 to TRBJ2-2; D is tentatively TRBD1 or TRBD2 (6 bases each). Germline V gives CDR1 MNHEY, CDR2 SVGAGI. This CDR3 spans 14 amino acids. The V end was cut by 0 bases, the J end by 11 bases, with 13 bases between. CDR3 nucleotide sequence: TGTGCCAGCAGTTACTCGAGGGGGGAGTCAGAGCTGTTTTTT. Amino acid sequence: CASSYSRGESELFF.

This clonotype was seen more than once but under ten times. The CDR3 coding sequence is TGCGCCAGCAGCTTGACAGTCATGAACACTGAAGCTTTCTTT. Protein product: CASSLTVMNTEAFF. The chain couples TRBV5-1 to TRBJ1-1, with D hard to call. Trimming cost V 1 base and J 0 bases, with 7 bases left between them. The CDR3 is 14 residues long. The germline gives CDR1 SGHRS, CDR2 YFSETQ.

The sample holds a few counts of this clonotype. V gene TRBV29-1 combines with J gene TRBJ2-3, with D possibly TRBD2 on 5 matching bases. The CDR3 totals 14 residues. V was shortened by 3 bases and J by 1 base, with 11 bases between the two germline ends. The germline V gene encodes CDR1 SQVTM and CDR2 ANQGSEA. In DNA, the CDR3 is TGCAGCGTTGATTCCGGGAAGGGCACAGATACGCAGTATTTT. It translates to CSVDSGKGTDTQYF.

In its sample, this clonotype was seen many times. CDR3 amino acids: CASSFGFSGYNEQFF. CDR3 coding DNA: TGTGCCAGCAGTTTTGGGTTTAGCGGATACAATGAGCAGTTCTTC. The rearrangement joins TRBV12-3 or TRBV12-4 to TRBJ2-1; maybe TRBD2 (6 bases). CDR3 length: 15 residues. V was shortened by 3 bases and J by 4 bases, with 13 bases between the two germline ends.

The chain joins TRBV12-3 or TRBV12-4 to TRBJ2-3; D gene unclear. The CDR3 is 12 amino acids. V lost 6 bases and J lost 5, with 9 bases in between. The CDR3 is CASSQTRDTQYF. DNA for the CDR3: TGTGCCAGCAGCCAAACCCGAGATACGCAGTATTTT.

This clonotype was detected only a few times. V usage is TRBV10-2 and J usage is TRBJ2-7; 11 positions match TRBD2. Germline V gene lookup returns CDR1 WSHSY and CDR2 SAAADI. V dropped 0 bases and J dropped 7; count of bases not matched to a gene: 8. The CDR3 has 16 residues. CDR3 nucleotides: TGCGCCAGCAGTGAGTCAGGGCTAGCGGGAGGAGAAGAGCAGTACTTC. Its translation is CASSESGLAGGEEQYF.

In this sample, this clonotype turned up many times. CDR3 in DNA: TGTGCCAGCTCACCATTCCGGGAGGGTCCCACCGGGGAGCTGTTTTTT. Residues: CASSPFREGPTGELFF. This rearrangement joins TRBV18 to TRBJ2-2; TRBD2 aligns across 8 bases. V trimming: 2 bases; J trimming: 4 bases; junction bases outside the gene matches: 6. The germline gives CDR1 KGHSH, CDR2 LQKENI. The CDR3 loop spans 16 amino acids.

This clonotype was seen repeatedly, ten times or more. This rearrangement joins TRBV7-2 to TRBJ2-7; 7 bases align to TRBD2. The CDR3 runs to 14 residues. V trimming: 7 bases; J trimming: 6 bases; junction bases outside the gene matches: 12. Germline values: CDR1 SGHTA, CDR2 FQGNSA. The CDR3 sequence is CASNIAGGLGEQYF. The CDR3 DNA follows: TGTGCCAGCAATATAGCGGGCGGACTCGGCGAGCAGTACTTC.

This sequence joins TRBV2 and TRBJ2-5; D ambiguous. Germline V lookup: CDR1 SNHLY, CDR2 FYNNEI. Trimming shortened V by 11 bases and J by 5 bases, and 21 bases separated the two germline ends. The CDR3 length is 14 residues. CDR3 amino acids: CALGGDSTRETQYF. DNA for the CDR3: TGTGCCCTGGGCGGTGACTCCACCCGGGAGACCCAGTACTTC.